This T cell receptor (beta chain) was sequenced during a study of T cell repertoires in cytomegalovirus infection. V was trimmed by 2 bases and J by 2 bases, leaving 20 bases between them. The CDR3 covers 17 residues. CDR1 is DFQATT, CDR2 SNEGSKA, per germline (reference sequence). One entry per CDR3 protein, called by TCRdb with MiXCR from the reads. The table has some 900,000 distinct CDR3 sequences, over 25% seen once. This clonotype was observed a few times. The antigen remains undetermined. The specimen comprised cultured CD8+ T cells from PBMCs, sampled from culture after CMV antigen stimulation. The chain is built from TRBV20-1 and TRBJ2-3; D possibly corresponds to TRBD2 (7 bases). This receptor was obtained from a human donor in good health (CMV status not recorded). Some clones in this sample may be carry-over from other donors' samples. The CDR3 DNA reads TGCAGTGCTAGATACTGGGGGGGGGCGATTTCCACAGATACGCAGTATTTT. This gives the protein CSARYWGGAISTDTQYF.